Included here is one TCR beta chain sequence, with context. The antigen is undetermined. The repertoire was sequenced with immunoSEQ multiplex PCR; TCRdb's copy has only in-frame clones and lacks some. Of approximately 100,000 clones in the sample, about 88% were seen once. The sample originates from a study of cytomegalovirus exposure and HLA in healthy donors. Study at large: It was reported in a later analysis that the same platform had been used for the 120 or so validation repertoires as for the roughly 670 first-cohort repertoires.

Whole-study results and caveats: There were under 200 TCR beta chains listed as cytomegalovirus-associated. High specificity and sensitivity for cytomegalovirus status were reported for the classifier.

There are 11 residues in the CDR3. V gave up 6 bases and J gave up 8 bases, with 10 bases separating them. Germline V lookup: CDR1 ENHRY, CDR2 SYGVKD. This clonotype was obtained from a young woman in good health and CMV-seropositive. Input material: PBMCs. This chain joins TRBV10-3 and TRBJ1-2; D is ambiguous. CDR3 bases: TGTGCCATCAGAGATACTATAGGCTACACCTTC. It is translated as CAIRDTIGYTF.